The 3 T cell receptor beta chains in this list originate from one sample, sequenced in a study of OX40 agonist ivuxolimab in advanced cancers. Repertoires were generated with immunoSEQ multiplex PCR, while TCRdb's copy carries only in-frame clones and drops some. The data show 59,000 or so clones, around 82% seen once. The sample here was CD4+ or CD8+ T cells sorted from blood, taken in a trial of the OX40 agonist ivuxolimab. The receptor set was obtained from an adult with an advanced solid tumor such as melanoma, head and neck, liver or kidney cancer.

The chain has TRBV28 and TRBJ2-7; D might be TRBD2 (5 bases). V lost 4 bases to trimming and J lost 1 base, with 14 bases between them. The CDR3 loop spans 15 amino acids. Per germline, CDR1 MDHEN and CDR2 SYDVKM. The CDR3 nucleotides are TGTGCCAGCAGTTCCCCCGGGGTAATATCCTACGAGCAGTACTTC. This translates into CASSSPGVISYEQYF.

The chain carries TRBV19 and TRBJ2-3, with 7 bases matching TRBD1. The CDR3 spans 16 residues. Trimming took 5 bases from V and 3 from J; bases not matched to a gene: 11. In germline, CDR1 is LNHDA, CDR2 SQIVND (reference sequence). The CDR3: CASSVRGGGGTDTQYF. The CDR3 DNA is TGTGCCAGTAGTGTCAGAGGGGGCGGAGGTACAGATACGCAGTATTTT.

V and J are TRBV6-5 and TRBJ2-7; TRBD1 agrees at 7 bases. This CDR3 has 15 residues. Germline V gene data show CDR1 as MNHEY and CDR2 as SVGAGI. V was pared by 7 bases and J by 2 bases, with 11 bases of the junction left unmatched. CDR3 DNA sequence: TGTGCCAGCAAAATAGGGGGCTTCGGGACCTACGAGCAGTACTTC. It codes for CASKIGGFGTYEQYF.